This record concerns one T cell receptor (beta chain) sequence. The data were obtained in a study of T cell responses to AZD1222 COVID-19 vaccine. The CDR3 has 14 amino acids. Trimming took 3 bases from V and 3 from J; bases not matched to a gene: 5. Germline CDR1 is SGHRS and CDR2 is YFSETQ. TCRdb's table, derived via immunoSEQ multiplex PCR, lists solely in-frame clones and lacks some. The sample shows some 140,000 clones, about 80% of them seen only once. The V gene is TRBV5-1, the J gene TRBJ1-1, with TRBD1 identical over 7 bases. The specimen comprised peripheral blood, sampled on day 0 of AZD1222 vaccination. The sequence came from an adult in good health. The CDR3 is CASSSSGGHTEAFF. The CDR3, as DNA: TGCGCCAGCAGCTCCTCAGGGGGTCACACTGAAGCTTTCTTT.